The source of this T cell receptor beta chain is a study of cytomegalovirus exposure and HLA in healthy donors. For the study at large: Early on, a data release was issued that held 65 million to 100 million unique TCRs from HLA-typed donors.

Study-wide points: Later analysis indicated greater clonal expansion among HLA-associated TCR beta chains than among equally common other chains.

In regard to this clone: The antigen remains undetermined.

The PCR used 60 Vbeta and 13 Jbeta primers. TCRdb's table, derived via immunoSEQ multiplex PCR, lists solely in-frame clones and lacks some. This repertoire shows 150,000 to 200,000 clones, almost 80% found once; its top ten account for more than 1.3%. CDR3 length equals 14 residues. CDR1 SEHNR and CDR2 FQNEAQ come from the germline V gene (reference sequence). The V gene lost 1 base and the J gene lost 6 bases, with 10 bases spanning the gap. This chain uses TRBV7-9 with TRBJ1-3; D not resolved. This sequence was found in a male donor in good health and CMV-seronegative. The specimen sequenced was PBMCs. The CDR3 DNA reads as TGTGCCAGCAGCTTAGAATGGGAGGCAAACACCATATATTTT. It codes for CASSLEWEANTIYF.